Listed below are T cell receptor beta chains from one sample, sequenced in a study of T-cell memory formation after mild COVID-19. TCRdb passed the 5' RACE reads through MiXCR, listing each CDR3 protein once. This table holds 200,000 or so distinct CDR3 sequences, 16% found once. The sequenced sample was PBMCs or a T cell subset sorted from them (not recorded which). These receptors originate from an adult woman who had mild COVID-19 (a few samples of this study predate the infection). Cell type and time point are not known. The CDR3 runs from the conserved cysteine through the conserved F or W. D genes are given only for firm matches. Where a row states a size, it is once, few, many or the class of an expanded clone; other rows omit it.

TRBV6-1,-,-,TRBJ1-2,TGTGCCAGCAGTGCCGGGACACTCTATGGCTACACCTTC,CASSAGTLYGYTF
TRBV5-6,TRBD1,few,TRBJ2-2,TGTGCCAGCAGCCATGACAGGGGGCTTGACACCGGGGAGCTGTTTTTT,CASSHDRGLDTGELFF
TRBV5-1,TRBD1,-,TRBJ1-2,TGCGCCAGCAGCTCGAGTTACAGGGGGCGAAAAAACTATGGCTACACCTTC,CASSSSYRGRKNYGYTF
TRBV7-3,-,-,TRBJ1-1,TGTGCCAGGAGACCCCGTACCCGTGGCACTGAAGCTTTCTTT,CARRPRTRGTEAFF
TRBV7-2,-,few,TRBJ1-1,TGTGCCAGCACCAAAATCTCTAGAGTGAACACTGAAGCTTTCTTT,CASTKISRVNTEAFF
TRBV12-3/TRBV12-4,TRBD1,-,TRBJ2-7,TGTGCCAGCAGACCGGGACAGGGGATCTACGAGCAGTACTTC,CASRPGQGIYEQYF
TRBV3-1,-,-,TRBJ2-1,TGTGCCAGCAGCCAAGAGAGGCGGCCCTCCTACAATGAGCAGTTCTTC,CASSQERRPSYNEQFF
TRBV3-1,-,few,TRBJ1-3,TGTGCCAGCAGCCAAGGCCAGTTCTCTGGAAACACCATATATTTT,CASSQGQFSGNTIYF
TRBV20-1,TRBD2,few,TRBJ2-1,TGCAGTACGGGGGAGGGAGGGCCAGACAATGAGCAGTTCTTC,CSTGEGGPDNEQFF
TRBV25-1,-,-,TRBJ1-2,TGTGCCAGCAGTAAAGGGTATGACTATGGCTACACCTTC,CASSKGYDYGYTF
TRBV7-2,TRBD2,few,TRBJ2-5,TGTGCCAGCAGCTTCGGGACTAAAGAGACCCAGTACTTC,CASSFGTKETQYF
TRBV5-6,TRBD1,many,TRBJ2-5,TGTGCCAGCAGCTTATGGACAGGGTTTCAAGAGACCCAGTACTTC,CASSLWTGFQETQYF
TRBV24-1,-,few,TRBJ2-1,TGTGCCACCAGTGGTCTGACTAGGAGCTCCTACAATGAGCAGTTCTTC,CATSGLTRSSYNEQFF
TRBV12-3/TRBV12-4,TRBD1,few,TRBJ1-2,TGTGCCAGCAGACACGGACAGGGCTATGGCTACACCTTC,CASRHGQGYGYTF
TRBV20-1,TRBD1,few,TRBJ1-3,TGCAGTGCTCGGACAGGGGTTAGCTCTGGAAACACCATATATTTT,CSARTGVSSGNTIYF
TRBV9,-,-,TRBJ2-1,TGTGCCAGCAGCGTAGATACGGGAGAATACAATGAGCAGTTCTTC,CASSVDTGEYNEQFF
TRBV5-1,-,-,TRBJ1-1,TGCGCCAGCAGCTTCCCACCTAAAACTTCTGAGGGGGGACACACTATCGCTGAAGCTTTCTTT,CASSFPPKTSEGGHTIAEAFF
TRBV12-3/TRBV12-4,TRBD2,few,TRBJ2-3,TGTGCCAGCAGTCCATGGACTAGCGGGCGTGATACGCAGTATTTT,CASSPWTSGRDTQYF
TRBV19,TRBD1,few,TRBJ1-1,TGTGCCAGTAGTACCGGACAGGGGGCAGACACTGAAGCTTTCTTT,CASSTGQGADTEAFF
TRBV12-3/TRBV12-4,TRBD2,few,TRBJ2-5,TGTGCCAGCAGTTGGACTAGCGGCCAAGAGACCCAGTACTTC,CASSWTSGQETQYF
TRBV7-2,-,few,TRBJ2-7,TGTGCCAGCAGCTTGACGACCGGGACCCCCATCCCCTACGAGCAGTACTTC,CASSLTTGTPIPYEQYF
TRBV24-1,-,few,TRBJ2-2,TGTGCCACCAGTGATTTGGTCAGCAACACCGGGGAGCTGTTTTTT,CATSDLVSNTGELFF
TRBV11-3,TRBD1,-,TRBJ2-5,TGTGCCAGCAGCTTAGGCCGGCCGGACAGGGAGACCGGGGGAGAGACCCAGTACTTC,CASSLGRPDRETGGETQYF
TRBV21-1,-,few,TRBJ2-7,TGTGCCAGCACGAGGACTAGCGGGAGGTCGCGGGAGCAGTACTTC,CASTRTSGRSREQYF
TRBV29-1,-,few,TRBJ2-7,TGCAGCGCTGCAGCTGGGGGGTACGAGCAGTACTTC,CSAAAGGYEQYF
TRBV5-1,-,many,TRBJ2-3,TGCGCCAGCAGCTTGGCCTCGGGCCCAGATACGCAGTATTTT,CASSLASGPDTQYF
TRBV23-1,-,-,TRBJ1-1,TGCGCCAGCAGTCGAAGTGGGCAGGGAGGGAACACTGAAGCTTTCTTT,CASSRSGQGGNTEAFF
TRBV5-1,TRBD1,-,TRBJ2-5,TGCGCCAGCAGCTTGTTAGTTCTGGACAGGGGAAAGGAGACCCAGTACTTC,CASSLLVLDRGKETQYF
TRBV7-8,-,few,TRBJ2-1,TGTGCCAGCAGCTATAGGAGGGACAGCTCCTACAATGAGCAGTTCTTC,CASSYRRDSSYNEQFF
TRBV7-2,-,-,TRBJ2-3,TGTGCCAGCAGCTTGTCCGGGCCCCCGTATACGCAGTATTTT,CASSLSGPPYTQYF
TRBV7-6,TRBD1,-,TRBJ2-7,TGTGCCAGCAGCTTAGCCCGACAGGGTCCCTACGAGCAGTACTTC,CASSLARQGPYEQYF
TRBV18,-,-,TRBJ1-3,TGTGCCAGCAGGGCCCCAAGCTCTGTAAACACCATATATTTT,CASRAPSSVNTIYF
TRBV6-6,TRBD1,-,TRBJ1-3,TGTGCCAGCAGTTATCCCCAGGGGGCCGGGGGAAACACCATATATTTT,CASSYPQGAGGNTIYF
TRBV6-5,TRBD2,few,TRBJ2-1,TGTGCCAGCAGTTTAGGACTAGCTTATGAGCAGTTCTTC,CASSLGLAYEQFF
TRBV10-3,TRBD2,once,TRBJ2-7,TGTGCCATCAGTGAGACTAGCGGCAGGTACGAGCAGTACTTC,CAISETSGRYEQYF
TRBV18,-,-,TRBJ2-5,TGTGCCAGCTCACCAGGGAGCATGAGGGAGACCCAGTACTTC,CASSPGSMRETQYF
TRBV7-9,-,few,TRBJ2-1,TGTGCCAGCAGCTTAGGACTCTCCAATGAGCAGTTCTTC,CASSLGLSNEQFF
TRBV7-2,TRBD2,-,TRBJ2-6,TGTGCCAGCAGCCCCCTAAGACTAGCGGGAGTACCTGGGGCCAACGTCCTGACTTTC,CASSPLRLAGVPGANVLTF